These 27 T cell receptor beta chains were sequenced from one sample in a study of CD8+ T cells in alopecia areata (dated by TCRdb to the late 2010s). Cells from pooled mouse cutaneous lymph nodes were stained for CD4, CD8alpha, NKG2D, NKG2ACE and other markers and then sorted on a BD Influx. The library was produced with the immunoSEQ multiplex PCR assay. RNA was extracted from all samples and reverse transcribed into cDNA, which served as template for TCR sequencing. The table was pulled from immuneACCESS by TCRdb, which kept in-frame rearrangements only. Such tables lose some clones; where checked, under half of the loss comes from unresolved V genes, and the rest has no known cause. This sample is represented by around 300,000 clones, with no singletons among them. 1.2% of the sample is taken by the ten largest. The sequencing sample was made of CD4+ T cells sorted from a lymph node. Receptors were obtained from a C3H/HeJ mouse with alopecia areata. Mice of this strain bear MHC haplotype H2-k.

About this clone: All gene names here are mouse names. The CDR3 end falls 4 residues outside the read, so it is completed with the germline J gene. Other nucleotide sequences in the sample specify the same CDR3. This chain links TRBV5 with TRBJ2-3; 7 bases are a match to TRBD2. V lost 0 bases to trimming and J lost 0 bases; unmatched junction nucleotides: 3. Germline CDR1 and CDR2: LGHNA and YNLKQL (reference sequence). This CDR3 comprises 16 residues. The CDR3: CASSQDGGSSAETLYF. CDR3 DNA (partial): TGTGCCAGCAGCCAAGATGGGGGGTCTAGTGCAGAA.

Only a few counts were recorded for this clone. The genes and germline here are from mouse. The read gets to within 4 residues of the CDR3 end, and the germline J gene fills in the rest. Other DNA sequences in the same sample also yield this CDR3. The V and J genes are TRBV5 and TRBJ2-2; TRBD1 is a possible D gene (6 bases). The CDR3 loop spans 13 amino acids. Trimming took 4 bases from V and 5 from J, leaving 8 bases between them. The germline V gene has CDR1 LGHNA and CDR2 YNLKQL (reference sequence). The CDR3 loop is CASSPGQTGQLYF. The covered CDR3 bases are TGTGCCAGCAGCCCGGGACAAACCGGG.

Regarding this clone: Mouse names are used for the genes. The sequenced fragment ends 4 residues before the CDR3 boundary, so the rest is inferred from the germline J gene. This sequence joins TRBV19 and TRBJ2-7; no firm D call. CDR1 is FNHDT and CDR2 is SITEND in the germline V gene (reference sequence). This CDR3 region has 13 residues. Trimming stripped 4 bases from V and 3 bases from J, with 11 bases between. The chain's CDR3 is CASSLRFLYEQYF. The part of the CDR3 DNA that was read is TGTGCCAGCAGTCTCAGGTTCCTCTAT.

As concerns this clone: The germline and genes are mouse ones. The read ends 3 residues before the CDR3 terminus; that terminus is restored from the germline J gene. Different DNA sequences within this sample yield the same CDR3. This chain joins TRBV13-1 and TRBJ1-6, with D perhaps TRBD1 (6 bases). TRBJ1-6 is marked as an open reading frame, function uncertain. The germline CDR1 and CDR2 sequences are NSHNY and SYGAGN. Trimming removed 2 bases from V and 5 bases from J, with 8 bases in between. This CDR3 is 14 amino acids long. The sequenced CDR3 bases are TGTGCCAGCAGTGACGGGACAAATAATTCGCCC. Translation gives CASSDGTNNSP. The full CDR3 sequence reads CASSDGTNNSPLYF.

This clone occurred a few times. The gene names given are mouse names. The sequence runs out 4 residues before the end of the CDR3; the remainder is reconstructed from the germline J gene. The V gene is TRBV13-3, the J gene TRBJ2-3, with TRBD1 as a possible D gene (6 bases). Germline V gene lookup returns CDR1 NNHDY and CDR2 SYVADS. The CDR3 is 16 residues long. Trimming took off 5 bases at V and 1 base at J, with 17 bases between the two ends. CDR3 residues: CASRETGTTGAETLYF. The sequenced CDR3 bases are TGTGCCAGCAGGGAAACCGGGACAACGGGTGCAGAA.

This clone has just a few counts. Each gene name is a mouse one. The CDR3 end falls 4 residues outside the read, so it is completed with the germline J gene. The chain uses TRBV1 and TRBJ2-4; 9 bases map to TRBD2. The germline gives CDR1 NSQYPW, CDR2 LRSPGD (reference sequence). V lost 4 bases, J lost 0 bases, and 8 bases stayed unmatched. The CDR3 contains 17 residues. The CDR3 bases that were read are TGCACCTGCAGTGTCCTACTGGGGGGCACTAGTCAAAAC. Translating it yields CTCSVLLGGTSQN. The entire CDR3 reads CTCSVLLGGTSQNTLYF.

This clone was observed a handful of times. The gene symbols are mouse symbols. The read stops 4 residues short of the end of the CDR3; the missing end is completed from the germline J gene. The chain combines TRBV1 with TRBJ2-1; 9 positions match TRBD1. V lost 7 bases and J lost 4; bases outside the gene matches: 5. The CDR3 is made up of 14 amino acids. Germline V lookup: CDR1 NSQYPW, CDR2 LRSPGD (reference sequence). The CDR3 protein is CTCNRDRAYAEQFF. CDR3 DNA (partial): TGCACCTGCAACCGGGACAGGGCTTATGCT.

Details on this clone: Mouse germline and gene names are used. The read terminates 4 residues ahead of where the CDR3 ends, so the germline J gene completes it. The chain is built from TRBV13-1 and TRBJ2-1; 9 bases match TRBD1. Trimming at V came to 4 bases and at J to 5 bases, leaving 7 bases not matched to a gene. The germline V gene encodes CDR1 NSHNY and CDR2 SYGAGN. The CDR3 loop spans 15 amino acids. Incomplete CDR3 DNA: TGTGCCAGCAGTCCACAGGGGGCGCGGGATGCT. Translation gives CASSPQGARDA. The entire CDR3 is CASSPQGARDAEQFF.

In regard to this clone: Mouse germline and gene names are used. The read ends 4 residues shy of where the CDR3 ends; the end is completed using the germline J gene. This sequence joins TRBV13-1 and TRBJ2-5; 7 bases fit TRBD2. The CDR3 covers 14 residues. CDR1 and CDR2 (germline): NSHNY, SYGAGN. With 2 bases clipped from V and 2 bases from J, the junction kept 2 bases outside the gene matches. The CDR3 spells CASSELGFQDTQYF. CDR3 bases read: TGTGCCAGCAGTGAACTGGGGTTCCAAGAC.

On this clone itself: The genes and germline here are from mouse. Sequencing ends 4 residues short of the CDR3 end; the germline J gene provides the rest. J is TRBJ1-2 and V is TRBV1; D not resolved. The germline V gene encodes CDR1 NSQYPW and CDR2 LRSPGD (reference sequence). V was clipped by 0 bases and J by 0 bases, with 8 bases between them. The CDR3 covers 15 residues. The CDR3 DNA, read in part, is TGCACCTGCAGTGCAGATCTGACATCAAACTCC. Residues: CTCSADLTSNS. The whole CDR3 protein is CTCSADLTSNSDYTF.

A word on this clone: Gene names and germline match the mouse. The CDR3 extends 4 residues past the end of the read, so its final part is completed from the germline J gene. Other DNA sequences in this sample translate to the same CDR3. The gene calls are TRBV5 and TRBJ2-3; 9 bases fit TRBD1. Germline V CDR1 and CDR2: LGHNA, YNLKQL (reference sequence). There are 14 residues in the CDR3. V gave up 4 bases and J gave up 4 bases; unmatched junction bases: 3. CDR3 region: CASSPGQGSETLYF. CDR3 DNA, as far as it was read: TGTGCCAGCAGCCCGGGACAGGGCTCAGAA.

For this clone: Any gene name here is a mouse gene name. Read coverage stops 4 residues before the CDR3 terminus; the germline J gene supplies the remainder. The chain is built from TRBV19 and TRBJ2-1; TRBD1 aligns across 9 bases. Germline V gene data show CDR1 as FNHDT and CDR2 as SITEND (reference sequence). The CDR3 sequence is 15 residues long. Trimming cost V 2 bases and J 5 bases; bases outside gene matches: 5. Incomplete CDR3 DNA: TGTGCCAGCAGTATCTCCCGGGACAGGGATGCT. Translation: CASSISRDRDA. The full CDR3 is CASSISRDRDAEQFF.

As regards this clone: The listed genes are named as in mouse. Read coverage stops 4 residues before the CDR3 terminus; the germline J gene supplies the remainder. The chain has TRBV5 and TRBJ2-7; 10 nucleotides match TRBD2. J was trimmed by 2 bases and V by 3 bases; bases with no gene match: 1. CDR3 length: 14 residues. Germline lookup yields CDR1 LGHNA and CDR2 YNLKQL (reference sequence). Partial CDR3 DNA: TGTGCCAGCAGCCAGCTGGGGGGGCCCTAT. Translating it yields CASSQLGGPY. In full, the CDR3 is CASSQLGGPYEQYF.

This clone was counted ten times or more. Gene names are mouse gene names. Partial CDR3 DNA: TGTGCTAGCAGTAGAGATCAGGGGGCGAGGAGA. Protein: CASSRDQGARR. The whole CDR3 is CASSRDQGARREVFF. The V and J genes are TRBV17 and TRBJ1-1; 8 nucleotides match TRBD1. The sequence runs out 4 residues before the end of the CDR3; the remainder is reconstructed from the germline J gene. CDR1 is MNHDT and CDR2 is YYDKIL in the germline V gene. This CDR3 has 15 amino acids.

Note on this clone: The genes and germline here are from mouse. Read coverage stops 4 residues before the CDR3 terminus; the germline J gene supplies the remainder. This chain links TRBV1 with TRBJ2-7, with TRBD2 as a possible D gene (7 bases). Germline lookup yields CDR1 NSQYPW and CDR2 LRSPGD (reference sequence). The CDR3 loop spans 14 amino acids. This CDR3 reads CTCSAGGGRYEQYF. The sequenced CDR3 bases are TGCACCTGCAGTGCAGGTGGGGGGCGTTAT.

This clone has more than one count but fewer than ten. A read error may explain this, as a much larger clone is one base away. The gene names given are mouse names. The read finishes 4 residues shy of the CDR3 end, and the germline J gene is used to complete it. J is TRBJ1-1 and V is TRBV13-3; TRBD1 might be the D (5 bases). This CDR3 comprises 14 residues. The V and J ends lost 2 bases and 0 bases respectively, with 8 bases between them. CDR1 and CDR2 (germline): NNHDY, SYVADS. CDR3 in amino acids: CASSEDNANTEVFF. CDR3 DNA, as far as it was read: TGTGCCAGCAGTGAGGACAATGCAAACACA.

This clone was seen ten or more times. Gene labels here are mouse ones. The CDR3 is cut off 4 residues early in the read; its end comes from the germline J gene. The chain couples TRBV13-3 to TRBJ2-2; weak D call: TRBD2 (5 bases). Germline CDR1 reads NNHDY; CDR2 reads SYVADS. CDR3 length equals 15 residues. Trimming removed 2 bases at V and 0 bases at J, with 8 bases between. The CDR3 DNA, read in part, is TGTGCCAGCAGTGACTGGGCATCAAACACCGGG. Encoded protein: CASSDWASNTG. From start to end, the CDR3 is CASSDWASNTGQLYF.

Note on this clone: The genes and germline here are from mouse. The read ends 4 residues early relative to the CDR3; the germline J gene fills the gap. The chain uses TRBV4 and TRBJ2-1; TRBD1 agrees at 11 bases. Per the germline V gene, CDR1 is LGHDT and CDR2 is YNNKQL (reference sequence). Trimming removed 4 bases from V and 6 bases from J; junction bases left unmatched: 2. The CDR3 consists of 14 residues. The CDR3 spells CASSFGTGGAEQFF. CDR3 DNA, as far as it was read: TGTGCCAGCAGCTTCGGGACAGGGGGTGCT. The complete variable domain, with remaining parts taken from reference TRBV4 and TRBJ2-1, reads ETAVFQTPNYHVTQVGNEVSFNCKQTLGHDTMYWYKQDSKKLLKIMFSYNNKQLIVNETVPRRFSPQSSDKAHLNLRIKSVEPEDSAVYLCASSFGTGGAEQFFGPGTRLTVL.

This clone was seen only a few times. Genes and germline are mouse. Read coverage stops 4 residues before the CDR3 terminus; the germline J gene supplies the remainder. The chain links TRBV13-1 to TRBJ1-2; 8 bases map to TRBD1. The CDR3 covers 16 residues. After removal of 0 bases from V and 3 bases from J, the junction contained 7 bases not matched to a gene. CDR1 is NSHNY, CDR2 SYGAGN, per germline. The CDR3 here is CASSDARQGRDSDYTF. CDR3 DNA (partial): TGTGCCAGCAGTGATGCTAGACAGGGGAGGGACTCC.

About this clone itself: Mouse gene names apply. The read falls 4 residues short of the CDR3 end, and the missing part is taken from the germline J gene. The gene calls are TRBV1 and TRBJ2-2, with a possible D match to TRBD1 (6 bases). Deletions cut 6 bases from V and 4 bases from J, with 15 bases between. This CDR3 spans 15 amino acids. The V gene's germline CDR1 is NSQYPW and CDR2 LRSPGD (reference sequence). Incomplete CDR3 DNA: TGCACCTGCAGGGGCCGGGACAAGGCCACCGGG. It codes for CTCRGRDKATG. The whole CDR3 sequence is CTCRGRDKATGQLYF.

This clone occurred a few times. The genes are named according to mouse. The CDR3 reads CASSAGTGGLAETLYF. The DNA read from the CDR3 is TGTGCCAGCAGCGCCGGGACTGGGGGATTGGCAGAA. The chain couples TRBV13-3 to TRBJ2-3; TRBD2 matches at 11 bases. From the germline J gene comes the end of the CDR3, since the read stops 4 residues before it. Germline-derived CDR1 and CDR2 are NNHDY and SYVADS. The CDR3 is made up of 16 amino acids. Germline trimming cut 5 bases from V and 3 bases from J; bases unmatched to any gene: 8.

This clone was picked up a small number of times. The genes and germline here are from mouse. The CDR3 extends 4 residues past the end of the read, so its final part is completed from the germline J gene. V is TRBV19 and J is TRBJ1-1; D is possibly TRBD1 (6 bases). The germline V gene encodes CDR1 FNHDT and CDR2 SITEND (reference sequence). The CDR3 spans 13 residues. Between the trimmed V and J ends, which lost 7 bases and 1 base, there was a span of 11 bases. The CDR3 loop reads CASQKQGNTEVFF. The sequenced part of the CDR3 DNA is TGTGCCAGCCAGAAACAGGGAAACACA. The full variable domain, with the rest looked up from reference TRBV19 and TRBJ1-1, is GGIITQTPKFLIGQEGQKLTLKCQQNFNHDTMYWYRQDSGKGLRLIYYSITENDLQKGDLSEGYDASREKKSSFSLTVTSAQKNEMAVFLCASQKQGNTEVFFGKGTRLTVV.

With regard to this clone: Gene and germline names: mouse. The read is 4 residues too short to cover the CDR3 end, so that end is filled in from the germline J gene. The same CDR3 arises from other DNA sequences in this sample as well. The chain links TRBV1 to TRBJ2-1; D perhaps matches TRBD2 (5 bases). The V end lost 0 bases, the J end lost 2 bases, and 8 bases lay between the germline ends. Germline-derived CDR1 and CDR2 are NSQYPW and LRSPGD (reference sequence). The CDR3 covers 15 residues. The CDR3 bases that were read are TGCACCTGCAGTGCAGATCTGGGCGACTATGCT. Translated: CTCSADLGDYA. The entire CDR3 is CTCSADLGDYAEQFF.

Comments on this clone: Mouse gene names and germline throughout. The CDR3 end falls 4 residues outside the read, so it is completed with the germline J gene. This chain uses TRBV5 with TRBJ2-2, with 9 bases matching TRBD1. This CDR3 spans 15 amino acids. The trim removed 5 bases at V and 3 bases at J, leaving 4 bases unmatched. In germline, CDR1 is LGHNA, CDR2 YNLKQL (reference sequence). The DNA read from the CDR3 is TGTGCCAGCAGCTCACAGGGGGCTGACACCGGG. It yields the protein CASSSQGADTG. The whole CDR3 reads CASSSQGADTGQLYF.

A few counts support this clone. The genes are named according to mouse. The read falls 4 residues short of the CDR3 end, and the missing part is taken from the germline J gene. The sample has other DNA sequences that encode this CDR3 too. This chain connects TRBV19 to TRBJ2-2, with 9 bases identical to TRBD1. V was pared by 2 bases and J by 5 bases, with 4 bases of the junction left unmatched. The germline CDR1 and CDR2 sequences are FNHDT and SITEND (reference sequence). This CDR3 is 15 amino acids long. The sequenced CDR3 bases are TGTGCCAGCAGTATCCCGGGACAGGGAACCGGG. Its translation is CASSIPGQGTG. The entire CDR3 protein reads CASSIPGQGTGQLYF.

In regard to this clone: Genes here carry mouse names. The read ends 4 residues before the CDR3 terminus; that terminus is restored from the germline J gene. The gene calls are TRBV19 and TRBJ2-2; 8 bases are shared with TRBD1. V was clipped by 4 bases and J by 2 bases; unmatched bases: 4. Germline V gene data show CDR1 as FNHDT and CDR2 as SITEND (reference sequence). The length of the CDR3 is 15 residues. Here the CDR3 reads CASSPRQGNTGQLYF. CDR3 DNA (partial): TGTGCCAGCAGTCCACGACAGGGGAACACCGGG.

This clone was seen only a few times. Gene names refer to mouse genes. CDR3 DNA, as far as it was read: TGTGCCAGCAGCCCGTCAGGGGGGTCCTATAATTCGCCC. Translating gives CASSPSGGSYNSP. The whole CDR3 reads CASSPSGGSYNSPLYF. The chain recombines TRBV5 with TRBJ1-6, with TRBD1 matching over 7 bases. The read is 3 residues too short to cover the CDR3 end, so that end is filled in from the germline J gene. TRBJ1-6 is sorted into the ORF group, with uncertain function. Per germline, CDR1 LGHNA and CDR2 YNLKQL (reference sequence). This CDR3 has 16 amino acids. Trimming took 4 bases from V and 1 from J; bases not matched to a gene: 4.